This T cell receptor beta chain stems from a study of blood T cell repertoires in COVID-19. Across the whole study: The analysed material was cDNA or gDNA that came from T cells, B-cell-depleted T cells, or PBMCs.

Seattle's cohort entered during active infection and was followed longitudinally. CDR1 is DFQATT and CDR2 is SNEGSKA in the germline V gene (reference sequence). The V end lost 4 bases, the J end lost 6 bases, and 7 bases lay between the germline ends. The CDR3 covers 11 residues. Original methodology: Reference gene primers were amplified, and this amplification served to estimate nucleated cell counts. Using immunoSEQ multiplex PCR, the repertoire was profiled, and TCRdb retains in-frame clones only, with some absent. V, J and clone size derive from that table, while D and trimming were established from the DNA sequence. The data show around 430,000 clones, around 89% seen once.

Sequenced material: peripheral blood. This receptor was obtained from a woman between 45 and 60 years old with COVID-19, enrolled during active disease. This chain connects TRBV20-1 to TRBJ2-1; no definite D call. The CDR3 DNA sequence: TGCAGTGCTATCCCTCGCAATGAGCAGTTCTTC. This codes for CSAIPRNEQFF.